This is a list of T cell receptor beta chains from one sample in a study of identical twins. TCRdb reprocessed the 5' RACE reads via MiXCR and lists one record per CDR3 protein. The sample yields 600,000 to 700,000 distinct CDR3 sequences, 21% seen once. The same data also contributed to another study, on T cells expressing NK-cell markers.

Specimen: PBMCs. The receptor source for this set is a woman under 30 in good health. Each CDR3 is given with its conserved first and last residue. Fields, in order: J gene, D gene, CDR3 length, clone size, V gene, CDR3 DNA, CDR3 protein. D genes are given only for firm matches. Expanded clones are given a class, and other clones once, few, many or no size at all.

TRBJ1-4,-,15,-,TRBV20-1,TGCAGTGCCGTAAATTTCGGGAGGGGAGTAGAAAAACTGTTTTTT,CSAVNFGRGVEKLFF
TRBJ1-1,-,20,-,TRBV5-6,TGTGCCAGCAGCTTGGAAAATTCAGCCGCGGTTCGATCCATGAACACTGAAGCTTTCTTT,CASSLENSAAVRSMNTEAFF
TRBJ2-3,-,16,-,TRBV12-3/TRBV12-4,TGTGCCAGCACTTTCGAGGCACTCTCTAGCACAGATACGCAGTATTTT,CASTFEALSSTDTQYF
TRBJ1-2,TRBD1,13,-,TRBV20-1,TGCAGTGCTGTTAACAGGGGCCGTTATGGCTACACCTTC,CSAVNRGRYGYTF
TRBJ1-1,-,13,-,TRBV20-1,TGCAGTGCCCCTCGGGCACTCGGGACTGAAGCTTTCTTT,CSAPRALGTEAFF
TRBJ2-4,-,13,few,TRBV7-9,TGTGCCAGCAGCCGACTAGCCAAAAACATTCAGTACTTC,CASSRLAKNIQYF
TRBJ2-5,-,15,many,TRBV29-1,TGCAGCGTGACGCCCCACAGACAGATCCAAGAGACCCAGTACTTC,CSVTPHRQIQETQYF
TRBJ2-1,TRBD2,16,few,TRBV12-3/TRBV12-4,TGTGCCAGCAGTTTCCCCGGACTAGCGGAGATGAATGAGCAGTTCTTC,CASSFPGLAEMNEQFF
TRBJ2-1,-,13,-,TRBV29-1,TGCAGCGTCGGACTCCTAACCGACAATGAGCAGTTCTTC,CSVGLLTDNEQFF
TRBJ2-3,TRBD2,14,-,TRBV7-2,TGTGCCAGCAGCTTACAGCGGGAGACAGATACGCAGTATTTT,CASSLQRETDTQYF
TRBJ1-2,-,13,few,TRBV10-3,TGTGCCATCACCGACAGAAATTCTTATGGCTACACCTTC,CAITDRNSYGYTF
TRBJ2-1,TRBD2,15,many,TRBV20-1,TGCAGTGTCAGTTCCGGCGGGAGCTCCTACAATGAGCAGTTCTTC,CSVSSGGSSYNEQFF
TRBJ2-3,TRBD1,15,-,TRBV20-1,TGCAGTGCTAGACCCTTCGGGACAGGCACAGATACGCAGTATTTT,CSARPFGTGTDTQYF
TRBJ2-1,TRBD2,12,-,TRBV12-3/TRBV12-4,TGTGCCAGCAGTTTATTTAGCGGGAGGAAGTTCTTC,CASSLFSGRKFF